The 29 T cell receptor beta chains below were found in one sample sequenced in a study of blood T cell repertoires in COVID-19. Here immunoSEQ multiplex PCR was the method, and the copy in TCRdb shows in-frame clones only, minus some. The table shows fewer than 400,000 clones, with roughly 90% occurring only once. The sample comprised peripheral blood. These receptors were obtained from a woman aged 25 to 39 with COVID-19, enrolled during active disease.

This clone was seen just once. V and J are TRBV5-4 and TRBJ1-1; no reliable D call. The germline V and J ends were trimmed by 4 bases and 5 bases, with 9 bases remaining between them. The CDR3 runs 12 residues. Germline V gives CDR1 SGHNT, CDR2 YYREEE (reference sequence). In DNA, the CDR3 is TGTGCCAGCAGCCTCTCGCAGACTGAAGCTTTCTTT. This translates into CASSLSQTEAFF.

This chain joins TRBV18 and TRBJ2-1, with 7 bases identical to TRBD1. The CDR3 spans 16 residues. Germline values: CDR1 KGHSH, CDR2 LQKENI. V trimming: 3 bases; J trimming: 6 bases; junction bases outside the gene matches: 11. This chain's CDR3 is CASSPSLSRTGNEQFF. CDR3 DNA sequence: TGTGCCAGCTCACCCAGCCTCTCTCGGACAGGCAATGAGCAGTTCTTC.

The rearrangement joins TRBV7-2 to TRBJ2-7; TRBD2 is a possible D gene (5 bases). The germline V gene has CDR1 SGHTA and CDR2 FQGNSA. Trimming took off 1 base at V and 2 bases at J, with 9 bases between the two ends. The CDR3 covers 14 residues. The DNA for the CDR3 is TGTGCCAGCAGCTTAGGAGGGATCACCTACGAGCAGTACTTC. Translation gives CASSLGGITYEQYF.

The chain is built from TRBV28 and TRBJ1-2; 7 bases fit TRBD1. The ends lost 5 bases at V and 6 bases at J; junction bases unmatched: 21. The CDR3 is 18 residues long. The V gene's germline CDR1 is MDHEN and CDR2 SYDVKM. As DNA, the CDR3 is TGTGCCAGCAGTCCCGGTGGGGCGGCAGGGGGTAAAAAAAATGGCTACACCTTC. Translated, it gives CASSPGGAAGGKKNGYTF.

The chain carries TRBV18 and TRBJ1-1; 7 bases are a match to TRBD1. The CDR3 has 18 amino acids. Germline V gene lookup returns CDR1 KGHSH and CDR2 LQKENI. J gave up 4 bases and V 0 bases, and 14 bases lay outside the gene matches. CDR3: CASSPPGWQGGRGTEAFF. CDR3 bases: TGTGCCAGCTCACCACCGGGGTGGCAGGGGGGACGCGGCACTGAAGCTTTCTTT.

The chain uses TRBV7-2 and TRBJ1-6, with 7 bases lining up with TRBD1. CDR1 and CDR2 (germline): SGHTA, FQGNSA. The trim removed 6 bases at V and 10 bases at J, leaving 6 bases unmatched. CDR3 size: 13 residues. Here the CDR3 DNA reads TGTGCCAGCAGTACATCAGGGGGATCACCCCTCCACTTT. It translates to CASSTSGGSPLHF. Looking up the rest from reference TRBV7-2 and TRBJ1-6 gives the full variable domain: GAGVSQSPSNKVTEKGKDVELRCDPISGHTALYWYRQSLGQGLEFLIYFQGNSAPDKSGLPSDRFSAERTGGSVSTLTIQRTQQEDSAVYLCASSTSGGSPLHFGNGTRLTVT.

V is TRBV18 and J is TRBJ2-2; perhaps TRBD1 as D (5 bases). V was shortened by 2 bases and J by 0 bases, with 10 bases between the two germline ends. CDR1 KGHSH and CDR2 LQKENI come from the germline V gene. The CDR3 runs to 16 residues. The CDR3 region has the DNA TGTGCCAGCTCACCAGGCGCGGACACGAACACCGGGGAGCTGTTTTTT. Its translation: CASSPGADTNTGELFF. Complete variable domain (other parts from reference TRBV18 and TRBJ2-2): NAGVMQNPRHLVRRRGQEARLRCSPMKGHSHVYWYRQLPEEGLKFMVYLQKENIIDESGMPKERFSAEFPKEGPSILRIQQVVRGDSAAYFCASSPGADTNTGELFFGEGSRLTVL.

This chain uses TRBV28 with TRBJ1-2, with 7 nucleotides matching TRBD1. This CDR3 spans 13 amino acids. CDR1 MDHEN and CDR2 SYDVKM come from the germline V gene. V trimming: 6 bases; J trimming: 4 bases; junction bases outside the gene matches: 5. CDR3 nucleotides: TGTGCCAGCAGACTTGACAGGGTCTATGGCTACACCTTC. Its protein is CASRLDRVYGYTF.

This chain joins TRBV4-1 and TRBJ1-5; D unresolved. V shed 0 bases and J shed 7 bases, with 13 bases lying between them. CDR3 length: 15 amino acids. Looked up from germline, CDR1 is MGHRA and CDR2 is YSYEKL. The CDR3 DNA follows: TGCGCCAGCAGCCAAGATAGAGGTCGTGCGCAGCCCCAGCATTTT. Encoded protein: CASSQDRGRAQPQHF.

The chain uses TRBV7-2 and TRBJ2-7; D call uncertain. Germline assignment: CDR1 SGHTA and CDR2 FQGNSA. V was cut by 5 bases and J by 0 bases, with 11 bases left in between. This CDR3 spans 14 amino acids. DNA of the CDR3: TGTGCCAGCAGCCCCCGCGCCGTCTCCTACGAGCAGTACTTC. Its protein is CASSPRAVSYEQYF.

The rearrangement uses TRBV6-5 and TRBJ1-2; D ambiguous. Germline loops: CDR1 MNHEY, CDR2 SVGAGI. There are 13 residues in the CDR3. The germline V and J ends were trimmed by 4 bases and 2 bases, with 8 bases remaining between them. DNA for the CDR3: TGTGCCAGCAGTTCCGGGGAAAACTATGGCTACACCTTC. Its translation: CASSSGENYGYTF.

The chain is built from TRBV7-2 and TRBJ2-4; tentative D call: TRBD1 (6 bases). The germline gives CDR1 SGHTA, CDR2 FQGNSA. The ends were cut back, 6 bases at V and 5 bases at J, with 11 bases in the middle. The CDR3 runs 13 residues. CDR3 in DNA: TGTGCCAGCAGTCCGGGACAAGAAAACATTCAGTACTTC. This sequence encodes CASSPGQENIQYF.

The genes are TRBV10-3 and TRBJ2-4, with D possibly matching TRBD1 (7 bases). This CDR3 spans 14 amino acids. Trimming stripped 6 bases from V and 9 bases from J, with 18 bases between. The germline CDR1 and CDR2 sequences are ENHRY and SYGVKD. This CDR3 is CAIREGQPPSIQYF. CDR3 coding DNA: TGTGCCATCAGGGAGGGACAGCCCCCAAGCATTCAGTACTTC.

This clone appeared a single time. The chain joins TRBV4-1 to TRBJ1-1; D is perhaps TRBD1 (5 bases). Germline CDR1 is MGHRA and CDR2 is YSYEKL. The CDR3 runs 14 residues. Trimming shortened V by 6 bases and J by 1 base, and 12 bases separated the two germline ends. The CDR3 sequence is CASSPGGENTEAFF. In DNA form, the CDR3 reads TGCGCCAGCAGTCCGGGAGGGGAGAACACTGAAGCTTTCTTT.

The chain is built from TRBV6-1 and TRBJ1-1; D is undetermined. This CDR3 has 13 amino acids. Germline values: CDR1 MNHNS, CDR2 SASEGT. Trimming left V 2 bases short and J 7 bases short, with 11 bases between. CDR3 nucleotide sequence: TGTGCCAGCAGTGAACACAGAGCAGTTGAAGCTTTCTTT. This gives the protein CASSEHRAVEAFF.

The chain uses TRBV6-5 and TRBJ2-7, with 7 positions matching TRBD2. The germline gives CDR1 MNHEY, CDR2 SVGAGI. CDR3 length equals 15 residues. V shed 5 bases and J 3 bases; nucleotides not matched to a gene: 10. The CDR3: CASSPVAGELYEQYV. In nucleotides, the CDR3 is TGTGCCAGCAGTCCCGTGGCGGGGGAGCTCTACGAGCAGTACGTC.

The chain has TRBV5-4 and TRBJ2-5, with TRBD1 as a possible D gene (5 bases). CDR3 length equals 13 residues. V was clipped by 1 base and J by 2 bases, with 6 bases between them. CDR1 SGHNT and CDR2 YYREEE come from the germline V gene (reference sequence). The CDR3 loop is CASSLRQQETQYF. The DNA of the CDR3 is TGTGCCAGCAGCTTGAGACAGCAAGAGACCCAGTACTTC.

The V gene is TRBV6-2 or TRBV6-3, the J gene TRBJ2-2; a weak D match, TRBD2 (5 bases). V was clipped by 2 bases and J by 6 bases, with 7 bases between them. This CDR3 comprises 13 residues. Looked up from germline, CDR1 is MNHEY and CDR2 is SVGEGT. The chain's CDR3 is CASSYKLAGELFF. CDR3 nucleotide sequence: TGTGCCAGCAGTTACAAACTAGCCGGGGAGCTGTTTTTT.

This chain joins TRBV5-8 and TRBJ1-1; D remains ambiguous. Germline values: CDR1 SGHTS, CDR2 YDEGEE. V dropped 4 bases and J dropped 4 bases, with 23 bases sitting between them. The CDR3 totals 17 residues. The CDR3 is CASSLSQIRLSSTEAFF. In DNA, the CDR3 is TGTGCCAGCAGCCTATCCCAGATCAGGCTTTCCTCCACTGAAGCTTTCTTT.

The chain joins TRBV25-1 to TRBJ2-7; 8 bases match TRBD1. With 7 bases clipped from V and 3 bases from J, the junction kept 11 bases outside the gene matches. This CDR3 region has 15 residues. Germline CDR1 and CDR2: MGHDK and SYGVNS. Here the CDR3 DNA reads TGTGCCAGCATTTCGGGACGACAGGGGCGCTACGAGCAGTACGTC. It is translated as CASISGRQGRYEQYV.

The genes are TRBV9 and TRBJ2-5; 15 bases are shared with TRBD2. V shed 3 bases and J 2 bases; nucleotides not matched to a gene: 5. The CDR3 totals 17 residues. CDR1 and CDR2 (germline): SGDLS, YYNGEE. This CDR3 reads CASSAGGLAGGQETQYF. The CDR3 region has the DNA TGTGCCAGCAGCGCCGGAGGACTAGCGGGAGGGCAAGAGACCCAGTACTTC.

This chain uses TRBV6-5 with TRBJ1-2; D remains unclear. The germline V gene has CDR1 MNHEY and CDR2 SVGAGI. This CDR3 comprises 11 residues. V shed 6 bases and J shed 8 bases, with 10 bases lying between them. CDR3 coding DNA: TGTGCCAGCAGCCTCTATGCCGGCTACACCTTC. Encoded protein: CASSLYAGYTF.

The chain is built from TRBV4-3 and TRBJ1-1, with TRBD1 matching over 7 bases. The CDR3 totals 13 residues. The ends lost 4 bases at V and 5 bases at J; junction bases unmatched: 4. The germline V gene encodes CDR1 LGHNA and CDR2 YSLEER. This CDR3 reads CASSRLRGTEAFF. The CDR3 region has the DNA TGCGCCAGCAGCCGCCTCAGGGGGACTGAAGCTTTCTTT.

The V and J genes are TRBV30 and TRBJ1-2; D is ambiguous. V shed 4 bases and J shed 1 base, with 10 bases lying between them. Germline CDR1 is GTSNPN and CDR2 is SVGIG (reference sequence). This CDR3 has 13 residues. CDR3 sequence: CAWTVTSNYGYTF. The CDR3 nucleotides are TGTGCCTGGACCGTGACAAGTAACTATGGCTACACCTTC.

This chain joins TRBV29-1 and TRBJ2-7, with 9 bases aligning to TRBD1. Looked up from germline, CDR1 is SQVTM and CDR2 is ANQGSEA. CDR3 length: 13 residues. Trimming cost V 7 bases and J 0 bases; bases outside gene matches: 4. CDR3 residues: CSGQGGSSYEQYF. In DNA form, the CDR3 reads TGCAGCGGACAGGGGGGCAGCTCCTACGAGCAGTACTTC.

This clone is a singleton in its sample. CDR3 sequence reads: CASSQFIDRVGFGLLNGYTF. The CDR3 DNA reads as TGCGCCAGCAGCCAATTTATAGACAGGGTTGGGTTTGGTCTTCTCAATGGCTACACCTTC. This sequence joins TRBV4-1 and TRBJ1-2, with 7 bases fitting TRBD1. Germline V gene sequence: CDR1 MGHRA, CDR2 YSYEKL. There are 20 residues in the CDR3. With V trimmed by 2 bases and J by 6 bases, 24 bases remained unmatched.

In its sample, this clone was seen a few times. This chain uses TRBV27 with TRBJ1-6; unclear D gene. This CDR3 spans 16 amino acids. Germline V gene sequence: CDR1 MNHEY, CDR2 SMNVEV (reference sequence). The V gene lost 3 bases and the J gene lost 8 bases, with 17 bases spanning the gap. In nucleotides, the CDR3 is TGTGCCAGCAGTTTGGCGCTCTCGCCGAGGGATTCACCCCTCCACTTT. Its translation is CASSLALSPRDSPLHF.

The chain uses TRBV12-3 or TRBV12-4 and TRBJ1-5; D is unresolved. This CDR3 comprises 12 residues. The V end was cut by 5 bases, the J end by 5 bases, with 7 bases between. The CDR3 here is CASSLYYQPQHF. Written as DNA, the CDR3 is TGTGCCAGCAGTCTTTATTATCAGCCCCAGCATTTT.

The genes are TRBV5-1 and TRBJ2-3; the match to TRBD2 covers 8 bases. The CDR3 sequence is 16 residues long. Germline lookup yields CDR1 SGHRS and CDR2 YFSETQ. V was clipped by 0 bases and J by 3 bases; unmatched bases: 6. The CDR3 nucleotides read TGCGCCAGCAGCTTGGGACTAGCGATGGAGACAGATACGCAGTATTTT. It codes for CASSLGLAMETDTQYF. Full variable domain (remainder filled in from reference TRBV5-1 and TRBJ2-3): KAGVTQTPRYLIKTRGQQVTLSCSPISGHRSVSWYQQTPGQGLQFLFEYFSETQRNKGNFPGRFSGRQFSNSRSEMNVSTLELGDSALYLCASSLGLAMETDTQYFGPGTRLTVL.